The present TCR beta chain was sequenced within a study of long-term antiretroviral therapy in people with HIV. Regarding this clone: What it binds is not known.

An immunoSEQ assay, version v3.0, was performed at survey level. A per-sample goal of about 35,000-55,000 T-cell genomes was targeted by sequencing. The assay was immunoSEQ multiplex PCR, and TCRdb's table has in-frame clones only and misses some. The repertoire holds around 25,000 clones, 86% seen once, with more than 3% in the top ten. General study points: Diversity measured after ART increased yet remained under transplant donor controls. Dominant in the repertoire at all time points were clones expanded before ART.

Sample: unsorted PBMCs, taken 1.9 years after starting antiretroviral therapy. This clonotype was obtained from a woman aged 25 to 39 with HIV.

CDR3 sequence: CSVTGTGRYNEQFF. The CDR3 DNA reads as TGCAGCGTTACCGGGACAGGGAGATACAATGAGCAGTTCTTC. V usage is TRBV29-1 and J usage is TRBJ2-1; 9 bases are shared with TRBD1. Germline CDR1 and CDR2: SQVTM and ANQGSEA. Losses at the gene ends were 5 bases for V and 4 bases for J; bases not matched to a gene: 6. This CDR3 comprises 14 residues.